The clone carrying this T cell receptor (beta chain) was seen a handful of times. This sample is drawn from a study of cytomegalovirus exposure and HLA in healthy donors. V lost 6 bases, J lost 4 bases, and 2 bases stayed unmatched. The germline gives CDR1 MDHEN, CDR2 SYDVKM. The CDR3 runs 12 residues. This PCR relied on a set of 60 Vbeta primers and 13 Jbeta primers. Assay used: immunoSEQ multiplex PCR; TCRdb lists only in-frame clones, some missing. The data show some 170,000 clones, 80% to 90% seen once. Sequenced input: PBMCs. The chain joins TRBV28 to TRBJ1-1, with 7 bases that match TRBD1. The sequence was collected from a woman in her late teens or twenties in good health and CMV-seronegative. The CDR3 nucleotides are TGTGCCAGCAGGACAGGGTCCACTGAAGCTTTCTTT. It is translated as CASRTGSTEAFF.